These 10 T cell receptor beta chains share one sample of origin, sequenced in a study of human T cells and chemical hapten exposure. TCRdb independently ran MiXCR on the RACE reads; one entry per CDR3 protein. The table has roughly 250,000 distinct CDR3 sequences, 7% to 10% seen once. Sample time point: pre-sensitization, week 0. Documented treatment: therapeutic diphenylcyclopropenone sensitization with weekly scalp DPC. Sample: whole blood, taken in connection with sensitization to the hapten diphenylcyclopropenone (DPC). These receptors all stem from a woman in her thirties or forties with alopecia areata. Some clones in this sample may be carry-over from other donors' samples.

This clonotype was seen many times. The V call is TRBV9, the J call TRBJ1-1; D ambiguous. CDR1 is SGDLS and CDR2 is YYNGEE in the germline V gene. Trimming took off 4 bases at V and 3 bases at J, with 10 bases between the two ends. The CDR3 totals 13 residues. CDR3 sequence: CASSLRRDTEAFF. The DNA of the CDR3 is TGTGCCAGCAGCCTGAGAAGAGACACTGAAGCTTTCTTT.

This clonotype was seen at least ten times. The V call is TRBV6-5, the J call TRBJ2-7, with D hard to call. This CDR3 region has 15 residues. V lost 2 bases and J 0 bases, leaving 11 bases between the germline ends. The germline gives CDR1 MNHEY, CDR2 SVGAGI. This chain's CDR3 is CASSYEGISSYEQYF. The CDR3 DNA sequence: TGTGCCAGCAGTTACGAAGGGATTAGCTCCTACGAGCAGTACTTC.

This clonotype was found many times. The chain joins TRBV7-2 to TRBJ1-5; 9 nucleotides align to TRBD1. Germline lookup yields CDR1 SGHTA and CDR2 FQGNSA. With 4 bases clipped from V and 6 bases from J, the junction kept 4 bases outside the gene matches. The CDR3 spans 14 residues. CDR3 coding DNA: TGTGCCAGCAGCTCTAGACAGGGGGGTCAGCCCCAGCATTTT. It yields the protein CASSSRQGGQPQHF.

This clonotype occurred many times. The genes are TRBV6-8 and TRBJ2-7; 8 bases agree with TRBD1. The CDR3 length is 16 residues. V dropped 1 base and J dropped 2; count of bases not matched to a gene: 7. Germline CDR1 is MNHGY and CDR2 is SAAAGT. The CDR3 DNA follows: TGTGCCAGCAGTTACTATCCGGGACAGGATACCTACGAGCAGTACTTC. It codes for CASSYYPGQDTYEQYF.

The gene calls are TRBV4-2 and TRBJ2-1; D is unresolved. This CDR3 is built from 13 residues. V lost 0 bases, J lost 5 bases, and 5 bases lay in between. Per the germline V gene, CDR1 is LGHNA and CDR2 is YNFKEQ. The CDR3 spells CASSQDSDNEQFF. CDR3 bases: TGTGCCAGCAGCCAAGATTCAGACAATGAGCAGTTCTTC.

The chain combines TRBV28 with TRBJ2-7; possible D gene TRBD1, 6 bases. Per germline, CDR1 MDHEN and CDR2 SYDVKM. V lost 5 bases and J lost 3, with 11 bases in between. The CDR3 length is 13 residues. The CDR3 sequence: CASSIPGHYEQYF. In DNA form, the CDR3 reads TGTGCCAGCAGTATTCCGGGACACTACGAGCAGTACTTC.

V and J are TRBV5-4 and TRBJ1-1; the D is unclear. The germline CDR1 and CDR2 sequences are SGHNT and YYREEE (reference sequence). V lost 0 bases to trimming and J lost 1 base, with 10 bases between them. The CDR3 is made up of 15 amino acids. This chain's CDR3 is CASSLDLGSNTEAFF. The CDR3, as DNA: TGTGCCAGCAGCTTGGATTTAGGCTCGAACACTGAAGCTTTCTTT.

The chain joins TRBV4-2 to TRBJ2-5, with 8 bases lining up with TRBD2. After removal of 1 base from V and 4 bases from J, the junction contained 14 bases not matched to a gene. The germline CDR1 and CDR2 sequences are LGHNA and YNFKEQ. The CDR3 has 18 residues. CDR3 in DNA: TGTGCCAGCAGCCAAGGGGGATTAGGAAGCGGGAGTGTAGAGACCCAGTACTTC. This encodes CASSQGGLGSGSVETQYF.

This clonotype was seen more than once but under ten times. The genes are TRBV6-7 and TRBJ2-1; perhaps TRBD2 as D (6 bases). TRBV6-7 falls under the ORF class, with uncertain function. This CDR3 spans 15 amino acids. Trimming took 4 bases from V and 5 from J, leaving 15 bases between them. DNA of the CDR3: TGTGCCAGCAGTTCCGGGACTCCACCCCACAATGAGCAGTTCTTC. This encodes CASSSGTPPHNEQFF.

V gene TRBV7-9 combines with J gene TRBJ2-7; D is perhaps TRBD1 or TRBD2 (5 bases each). Germline CDR1 SEHNR, CDR2 FQNEAQ (reference sequence). V shed 8 bases and J shed 5 bases, with 16 bases lying between them. The CDR3 runs to 13 residues. CDR3 protein: CASREAGTHEQYF. CDR3 DNA: TGTGCCAGCCGAGAGGCAGGGACCCACGAGCAGTACTTC.